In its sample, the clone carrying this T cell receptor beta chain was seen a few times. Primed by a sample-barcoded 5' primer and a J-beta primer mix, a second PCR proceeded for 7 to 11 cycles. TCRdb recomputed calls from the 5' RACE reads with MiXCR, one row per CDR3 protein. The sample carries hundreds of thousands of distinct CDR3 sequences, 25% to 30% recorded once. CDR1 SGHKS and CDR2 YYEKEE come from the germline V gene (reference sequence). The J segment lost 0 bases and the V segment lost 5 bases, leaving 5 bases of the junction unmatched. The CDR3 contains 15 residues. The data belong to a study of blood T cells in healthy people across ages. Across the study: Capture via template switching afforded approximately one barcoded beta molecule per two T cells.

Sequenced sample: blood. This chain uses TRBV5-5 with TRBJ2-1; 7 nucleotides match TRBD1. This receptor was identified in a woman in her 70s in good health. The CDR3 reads CASSQDRASYNEQFF. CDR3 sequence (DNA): TGTGCCAGCAGTCAAGACAGGGCCTCCTACAATGAGCAGTTCTTC.